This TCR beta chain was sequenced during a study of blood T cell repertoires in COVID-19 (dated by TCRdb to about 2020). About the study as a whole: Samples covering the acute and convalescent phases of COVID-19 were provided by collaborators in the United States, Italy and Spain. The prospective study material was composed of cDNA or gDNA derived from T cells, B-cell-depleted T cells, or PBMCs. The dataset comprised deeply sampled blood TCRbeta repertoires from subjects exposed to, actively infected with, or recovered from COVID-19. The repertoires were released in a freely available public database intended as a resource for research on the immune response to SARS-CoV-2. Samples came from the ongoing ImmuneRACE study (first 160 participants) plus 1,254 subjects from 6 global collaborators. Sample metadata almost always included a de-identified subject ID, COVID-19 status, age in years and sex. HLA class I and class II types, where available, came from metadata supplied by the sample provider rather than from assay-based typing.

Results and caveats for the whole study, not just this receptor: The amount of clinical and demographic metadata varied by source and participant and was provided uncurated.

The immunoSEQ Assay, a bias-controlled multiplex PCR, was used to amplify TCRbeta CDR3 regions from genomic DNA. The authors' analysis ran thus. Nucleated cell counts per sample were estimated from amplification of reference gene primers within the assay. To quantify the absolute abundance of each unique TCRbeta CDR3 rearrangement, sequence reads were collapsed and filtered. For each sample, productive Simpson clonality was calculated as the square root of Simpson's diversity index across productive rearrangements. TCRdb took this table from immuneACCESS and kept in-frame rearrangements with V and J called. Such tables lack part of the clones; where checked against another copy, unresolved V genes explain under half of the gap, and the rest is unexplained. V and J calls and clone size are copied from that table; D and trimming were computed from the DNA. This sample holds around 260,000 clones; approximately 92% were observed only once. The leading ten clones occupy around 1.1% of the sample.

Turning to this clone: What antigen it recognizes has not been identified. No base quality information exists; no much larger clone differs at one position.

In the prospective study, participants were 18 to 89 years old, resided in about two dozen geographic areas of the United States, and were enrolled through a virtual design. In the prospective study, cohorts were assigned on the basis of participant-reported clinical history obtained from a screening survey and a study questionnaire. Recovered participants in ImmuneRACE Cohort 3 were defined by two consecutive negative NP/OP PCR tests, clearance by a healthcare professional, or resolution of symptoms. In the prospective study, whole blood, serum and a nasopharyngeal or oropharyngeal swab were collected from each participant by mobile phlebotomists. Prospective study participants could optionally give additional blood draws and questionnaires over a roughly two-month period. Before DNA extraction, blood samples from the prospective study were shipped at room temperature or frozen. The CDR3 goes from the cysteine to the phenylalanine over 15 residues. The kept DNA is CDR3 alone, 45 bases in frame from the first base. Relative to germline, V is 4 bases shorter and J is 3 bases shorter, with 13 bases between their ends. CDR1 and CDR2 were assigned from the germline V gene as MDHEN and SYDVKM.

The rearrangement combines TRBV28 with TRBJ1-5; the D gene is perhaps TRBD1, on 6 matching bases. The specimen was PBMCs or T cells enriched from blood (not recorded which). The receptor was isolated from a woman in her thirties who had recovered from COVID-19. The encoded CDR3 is CASSSAGVDNQPQHF. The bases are TGTGCCAGCAGTTCGGCAGGGGTGGACAATCAGCCCCAGCATTTT. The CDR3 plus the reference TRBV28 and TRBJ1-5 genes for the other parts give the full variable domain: DVKVTQSSRYLVKRTGEKVFLECVQDMDHENMFWYRQDPGLGLRLIYFSYDVKMKEKGDIPEGYSVSREKKERFSLILESASTNQTSMYLCASSSAGVDNQPQHFGDGTRLSIL.